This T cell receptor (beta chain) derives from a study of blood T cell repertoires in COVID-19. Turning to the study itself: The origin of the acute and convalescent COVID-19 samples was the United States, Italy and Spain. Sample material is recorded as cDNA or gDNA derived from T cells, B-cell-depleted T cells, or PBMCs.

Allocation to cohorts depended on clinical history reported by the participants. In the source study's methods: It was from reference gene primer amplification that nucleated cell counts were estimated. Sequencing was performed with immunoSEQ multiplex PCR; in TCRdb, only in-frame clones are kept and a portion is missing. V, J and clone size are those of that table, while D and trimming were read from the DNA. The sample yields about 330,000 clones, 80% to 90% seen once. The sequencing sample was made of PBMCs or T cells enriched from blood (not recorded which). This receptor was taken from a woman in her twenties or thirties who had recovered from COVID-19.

In DNA, the CDR3 is TGTGCCAGCAGCTTAGGAAGTCAGATCAATGAGCAGTTCTTC. Residues: CASSLGSQINEQFF. The chain combines TRBV7-2 with TRBJ2-1; D remains unclear. The germline CDR1 and CDR2 sequences are SGHTA and FQGNSA. The length of the CDR3 is 14 residues. Trimming took off 1 base at V and 6 bases at J, with 10 bases between the two ends.